This T cell receptor beta chain originates from a study of beta chain features in type 1 diabetes. Study observations and caveats: Across all four CD4+ subsets, people with type 1 diabetes showed modestly shorter TCRB CDR3s. Insertion counts at VDJ junctions were lower in type 1 diabetes patients, who also showed more deletions there. Relative to healthy donors, patients appeared to have naive, central memory and Treg TCRB repertoires that were more similar.

Regarding this clone: What it recognizes is unknown.

Germline trimming cut 1 base from V and 3 bases from J; bases unmatched to any gene: 4. CDR1 and CDR2 (germline): MNHEY, SVGAGI. The CDR3 is 15 residues long. Expressed TCRB transcripts got sequenced, as all isolated RNA was reverse transcribed. The protocol was immunoSEQ multiplex PCR, while the TCRdb copy is restricted to in-frame clones and leaves out a portion. Here the sample spans about 23,000 clones, about 50% being singletons. Every donor provided one heparinised blood draw, which averaged roughly 120 mL. Based on CD45RO/CCR7/CD25/CD127/CD95/CD27, CD4+ regulatory, stem cell-like memory, naive and central memory cells were sorted.

The genes are TRBV6-5 and TRBJ1-2, with TRBD1 matching 8 bases. This TCR derives from a man aged 18 to 29 with type 1 diabetes. Input material: stem cell memory CD4+ T cells from blood. The CDR3 DNA reads as TGTGCCAGCAGTTACTTCCAGGGGGCTTACTATGGCTACACCTTC. Translated, it gives CASSYFQGAYYGYTF.